This section outlines one T cell receptor (beta chain) sequence together with its context. In the authors' workflow: Using reference gene primer amplification, nucleated cell counts were estimated. Sequencing was performed with immunoSEQ multiplex PCR; in TCRdb, only in-frame clones are kept and a portion is missing. The V and J calls and the clone size are those of that table, but D and trimming were determined from the DNA. The top ten hold roughly 39% of the sample, which has around 65,000 clones, roughly 85% seen once. This record comes from a study of blood T cell repertoires in COVID-19. Across the study: Specimens from acute and convalescent COVID-19 originated in the United States, Italy and Spain. From T cells, B-cell-depleted T cells, or PBMCs came the material, which was cDNA or gDNA.

The CDR3 length is 16 residues. In germline, CDR1 is LGHNA, CDR2 YSLEER. V was trimmed by 3 bases and J by 7 bases, leaving 21 bases between them. This clonotype was sampled from a human donor in a cohort sampled during active COVID-19. Input material: peripheral blood. The chain employs TRBV4-3 and TRBJ1-2; unclear D gene. The CDR3 here is CASSQSRIGPAIGYTF. Here the CDR3 DNA reads TGCGCCAGCAGCCAGTCCCGGATTGGGCCCGCCATTGGCTACACCTTC.